This TCR beta chain derives from a study of cytotoxic CD8 clonotypes in ibrutinib-treated CLL. Study information: With a range of 6 to 36, the median treatment time before response samples were taken was about twelve months. Study-level findings and limits: Treatment left the uncommon public clonotypes either contracted or stable in frequency.

The CDR3 is made up of 15 amino acids. Losses at the gene ends were 0 bases for V and 8 bases for J; bases not matched to a gene: 5. Germline V CDR1 and CDR2: SGHRS, YFSETQ. Notes on this clone: The antigen remains unidentified.

Genomic DNA in a quantity of about 2.2 micrograms was derived from cryopreserved PBMCs for TCR beta libraries. Repertoires were generated with immunoSEQ multiplex PCR, while TCRdb's copy carries only in-frame clones and drops some. This table has 45,000 to 65,000 clones, roughly 85% appearing once. This clonotype was obtained from a human donor with chronic lymphocytic leukemia. V gene TRBV5-1 combines with J gene TRBJ2-1; 10 bases are shared with TRBD2. The sample was PBMCs, taken after 24 months of ibrutinib treatment. The CDR3 DNA follows: TGCGCCAGCAGCTTGGCGCTAGCGGGAGTCCATGAGCAGTTCTTC. Its translation is CASSLALAGVHEQFF.